This T cell receptor beta chain is drawn from a study of control samples from healthy donors and cancer patients. CDR3 length: 15 amino acids. Trimming at V came to 5 bases and at J to 4 bases, leaving 6 bases not matched to a gene. Germline loops: CDR1 LNHDA, CDR2 SQIVND (reference sequence). The protocol was immunoSEQ multiplex PCR, while the TCRdb copy is restricted to in-frame clones and leaves out a portion. In the table there are some 150,000 clones, 75% to 95% of which are singletons. The material sequenced was blood. The J gene is TRBJ2-2, the V gene TRBV19, with 8 nucleotides matching TRBD2. The sequence came from a man between 25 and 39 years old in good health. In DNA, the CDR3 is TGTGCCAGTAGTTCGGGGGGGCCCCGCACCGGGGAGCTGTTTTTT. It specifies CASSSGGPRTGELFF. Complete variable domain (other parts from reference TRBV19 and TRBJ2-2): DGGITQSPKYLFRKEGQNVTLSCEQNLNHDAMYWYRQDPGQGLRLIYYSQIVNDFQKGDIAEGYSVSREKKESFPLTVTSAQKNPTAFYLCASSSGGPRTGELFFGEGSRLTVL.